The entry that follows covers one T cell receptor (beta chain) sequence. After removal of 7 bases from V and 4 bases from J, the junction contained 11 bases not matched to a gene. Germline V gives CDR1 SQVTM, CDR2 ANQGSEA. This CDR3 contains 15 residues. The data are from a study of blood T cell repertoires in COVID-19. Repertoires were generated with immunoSEQ multiplex PCR, while TCRdb's copy carries only in-frame clones and drops some. This table holds around 200,000 clones, almost 90% found once. Material: peripheral blood. The rearrangement joins TRBV29-1 to TRBJ2-3; 10 bases are shared with TRBD2. This receptor was obtained from a man aged 45 to 65 with acute or convalescent COVID-19. The CDR3 loop reads CSASQGTSAADTQYF. CDR3 in DNA: TGCAGCGCCTCACAGGGGACTAGCGCGGCAGATACGCAGTATTTT.